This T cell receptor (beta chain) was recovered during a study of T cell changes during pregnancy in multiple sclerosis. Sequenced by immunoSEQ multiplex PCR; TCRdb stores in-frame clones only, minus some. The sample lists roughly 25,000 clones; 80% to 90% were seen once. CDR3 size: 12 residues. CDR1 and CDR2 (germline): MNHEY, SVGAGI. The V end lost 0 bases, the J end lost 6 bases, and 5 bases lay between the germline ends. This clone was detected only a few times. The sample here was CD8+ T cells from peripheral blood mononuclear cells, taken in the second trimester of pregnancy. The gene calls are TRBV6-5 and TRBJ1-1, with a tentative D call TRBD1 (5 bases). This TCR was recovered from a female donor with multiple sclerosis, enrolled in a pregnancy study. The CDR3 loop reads CASSYSGAEAFF. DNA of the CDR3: TGTGCCAGCAGTTACTCAGGGGCTGAAGCTTTCTTT.